Sequencing of this T cell receptor beta chain was carried out in a study of blood T cell repertoires in COVID-19. At the level of the study: Acute and convalescent COVID-19 specimens originated in the United States, Italy and Spain. PBMCs, B-cell-depleted T cells, or T cells provided the cDNA or gDNA that made up the material.

During active infection, Seattle patients enrolled and were then monitored through disease. In the source study's methods: Estimated nucleated cell counts came from reference gene primer amplification. TCRdb's table, derived via immunoSEQ multiplex PCR, lists solely in-frame clones and lacks some. V, J and clone size are taken as reported in that table, and D and trimming were inferred from the DNA itself. The sample carries around 40,000 clones, approximately 90% recorded once. The sequenced sample was peripheral blood. This receptor was obtained from a man in his forties or fifties with COVID-19, enrolled during active disease.

CDR3 nucleotides: TGTGCCAGCAGCTTGTGGGACAGCGATAATTCACCCCTCCACTTT. Its protein is CASSLWDSDNSPLHF. V is TRBV5-6 and J is TRBJ1-6; the match to TRBD1 covers 7 bases. The germline V gene encodes CDR1 SGHDT and CDR2 YYEEEE. V shed 1 base and J 5 bases; nucleotides not matched to a gene: 3. The CDR3 covers 15 residues.